These 18 T cell receptor beta chains came from one sample sequenced in a study of T cells in Graves' hyperthyroidism and ophthalmopathy. Authors of the study amplified TCR beta CDR3 regions from RNA transcripts. First-round RT-PCR of the TCR CDR3 relied on the HTBI primer set. TCRdb reprocessed the multiplex PCR reads via MiXCR and lists one record per CDR3 protein. Among fewer than 500,000 distinct CDR3 sequences listed, 14% to 15% were seen once. Sample: blood. The receptors come from a man in his late teens or twenties with Graves' ophthalmopathy.

The chain couples TRBV5-1 to TRBJ2-5; the D is unclear. There are 14 residues in the CDR3. The V gene's germline CDR1 is SGHRS and CDR2 YFSETQ. V dropped 1 base and J dropped 2 bases, with 9 bases sitting between them. The DNA for the CDR3 is TGCGCCAGCAGCTTGTGGCATCAGCAAGAGACCCAGTACTTC. This sequence encodes CASSLWHQQETQYF.

This clonotype has ten or more counts. The chain recombines TRBV3-1 with TRBJ2-5; the D is unclear. CDR3 size: 16 residues. V was pared by 2 bases and J by 1 base, with 14 bases between. The V gene's germline CDR1 is LGHDT and CDR2 YNNKEL (reference sequence). As DNA, the CDR3 is TGTGCCAGCAGCCAAAATACACCACCCAGCCAAGAGACCCAGTACTTC. Its protein product is CASSQNTPPSQETQYF.

This clonotype has a count of ten or more. The chain carries TRBV18 and TRBJ2-5; tentative D call: TRBD2 (5 bases). The CDR3 sequence is 15 residues long. Trimming took 2 bases from V and 5 from J, leaving 15 bases between them. CDR1 and CDR2 from the germline V gene are KGHSH and LQKENI. CDR3 protein: CASSPAGKGRETQYF. The CDR3 region has the DNA TGTGCCAGCTCACCAGCGGGCAAAGGACGGGAGACCCAGTACTTC.

This clonotype was counted ten times or more. V is TRBV24-1 and J is TRBJ2-5, with D perhaps TRBD2 (6 bases). Germline-derived CDR1 and CDR2 are KGHDR and SFDVKD. The CDR3 has 14 amino acids. V was pared by 4 bases and J by 2 bases, with 10 bases between. This chain's CDR3 is CATSDRTNQETQYF. The CDR3 DNA reads as TGTGCCACCAGTGACCGGACTAATCAAGAGACCCAGTACTTC.

In its sample, this clonotype was seen a few times. The junction differs from germline at one of its ends, possibly a read error. The gene calls are TRBV2 and TRBJ1-4, with D possibly being TRBD1 (5 bases). The CDR3 spans 14 residues. Germline V gives CDR1 SNHLY, CDR2 FYNNEI. The CDR3 loop reads CASNERQWGEKLFF. The CDR3 bases are TGTGCCAGCAATGAACGACAGTGGGGTGAAAAACTGTTTTTT.

This clonotype was recorded at least ten times. V and J are TRBV2 and TRBJ2-7, with TRBD2 identical over 13 bases. The CDR3 runs 13 residues. J gave up 8 bases and V 11 bases, and 9 bases lay outside the gene matches. Germline V gives CDR1 SNHLY, CDR2 FYNNEI. CDR3: CAGRGTSGVKQYF. DNA for the CDR3: TGTGCCGGAAGGGGGACTAGCGGGGTGAAGCAGTACTTC.

The chain has TRBV24-1 and TRBJ1-1; D remains unclear. CDR1 is KGHDR, CDR2 SFDVKD, per germline. This CDR3 is 12 amino acids long. The V end lost 0 bases, the J end lost 11 bases, and 9 bases lay between the germline ends. CDR3 sequence reads: CATSDLTGDAFF. As DNA, the CDR3 is TGTGCCACCAGTGATTTGACGGGTGATGCTTTCTTT.

In nucleotides, the CDR3 is TGCAGTGCCCCAATCAGAGCCCGGGACAGGGGGTACTACGAGCAGTACTTC. It yields the protein CSAPIRARDRGYYEQYF. V usage is TRBV20-1 and J usage is TRBJ2-7, with 11 nucleotides matching TRBD1. The V and J ends lost 6 bases and 3 bases, in that order; junction bases with no gene match: 16. Germline V CDR1 and CDR2: DFQATT, SNEGSKA (reference sequence). The CDR3 consists of 17 residues.

The rearrangement joins TRBV9 to TRBJ2-7, with 9 bases fitting TRBD2. The length of the CDR3 is 15 residues. Germline-derived CDR1 and CDR2 are SGDLS and YYNGEE. With V trimmed by 0 bases and J by 5 bases, 6 bases remained unmatched. The CDR3 DNA reads as TGTGCCAGCAGCGTAGGGACTAGCGTGATCCACGAGCAGTACTTC. Its protein product is CASSVGTSVIHEQYF.

This clonotype has only one observation. The V call is TRBV20-1, the J call TRBJ2-1; D may be TRBD1 (5 bases). This CDR3 is 13 amino acids long. V dropped 3 bases and J dropped 5 bases, with 11 bases sitting between them. Germline V lookup: CDR1 DFQATT, CDR2 SNEGSKA (reference sequence). In nucleotides, the CDR3 is TGCAGTGCTAGGAGGACAAGTAACAATGAGCAGTTCTTC. This encodes CSARRTSNNEQFF.

In this sample, this clonotype turned up a few times. The CDR3 spells CAWSAHNRGRYTF. DNA for the CDR3: TGTGCCTGGAGTGCCCATAACAGGGGAAGATACACCTTC. The genes are TRBV30 and TRBJ1-2; TRBD1 aligns across 7 bases. The V gene end was trimmed by 1 base and the J gene end by 11 bases; junction bases not matched to a gene: 10. The CDR3 is 13 residues long. The germline V gene encodes CDR1 GTSNPN and CDR2 SVGIG (reference sequence).

This clonotype was seen many times. The chain has TRBV6-1 and TRBJ2-7, with D uncertain. CDR3 size: 15 residues. Germline CDR1 and CDR2: MNHNS and SASEGT. V was cut by 2 bases and J by 1 base, with 12 bases left in between. The CDR3 sequence is CASSERQTRSYEQYF. The CDR3 DNA follows: TGTGCCAGCAGTGAACGCCAGACTCGGTCCTACGAGCAGTACTTC.

The chain is built from TRBV6-5 and TRBJ1-6; D is perhaps TRBD1 (5 bases). CDR1 is MNHEY and CDR2 is SVGAGI in the germline V gene. The CDR3 sequence is 16 residues long. Trimming left V 0 bases short and J 7 bases short, with 13 bases between. CDR3 residues: CASSYSRGPLNSPLHF. The CDR3 nucleotides read TGTGCCAGCAGTTACTCGAGGGGACCGCTAAATTCACCCCTCCACTTT.

On this clonotype: A much larger clone lies a single base off, so this may be a read error. The chain has TRBV5-1 and TRBJ2-3; weak D call: TRBD1 (5 bases). Per the germline V gene, CDR1 is SGHRS and CDR2 is YFSETQ. The CDR3 sequence is 14 residues long. In DNA, the CDR3 is TGCGCCAGCAGCTTGTCTAAAAGCACAGGTACGCAGTATTTT. Protein: CASSLSKSTGTQYF.

The chain recombines TRBV6-1 with TRBJ1-4; 9 positions match TRBD1. Germline V gives CDR1 MNHNS, CDR2 SASEGT. V shed 6 bases, J shed 5 bases, and the junction held 7 bases outside the gene matches. CDR3 length: 15 residues. The CDR3 loop is CASRARQGGNEKLFF. The CDR3 region has the DNA TGTGCCAGCAGGGCGCGACAGGGGGGAAATGAAAAACTGTTTTTT.

This clonotype has a count of ten or more. This chain joins TRBV7-2 and TRBJ2-3, with D unclear. V was cut by 4 bases and J by 4 bases, with 9 bases left in between. CDR1 is SGHTA, CDR2 FQGNSA, per germline. CDR3 length equals 13 residues. The DNA of the CDR3 is TGTGCCAGCAGCTGGTATGGGGCAGATACGCAGTATTTT. Its translation is CASSWYGADTQYF.

This clonotype was seen at least ten times. The rearrangement uses TRBV3-1 and TRBJ2-1, with unresolved D. The CDR3 covers 15 residues. Germline V lookup: CDR1 LGHDT, CDR2 YNNKEL (reference sequence). Trimming pared 0 bases from V and 7 bases from J, leaving 13 bases between. The chain's CDR3 is CASSQDLSVGNEQFF. The CDR3 region has the DNA TGTGCCAGCAGCCAAGATTTATCCGTGGGGAATGAGCAGTTCTTC.

Ten or more counts support this clonotype. The DNA of the CDR3 is TGTGCCAGCAGCCCCCAGCCCAATGAGCAGTTCTTC. This translates into CASSPQPNEQFF. This chain uses TRBV11-2 with TRBJ2-1; D uncertain. The germline V gene encodes CDR1 SGHAT and CDR2 FQNNGV. The CDR3 spans 12 residues. The V and J ends lost 5 bases and 6 bases respectively, with 8 bases between them.